A selection of T cell receptor beta chains follows, all from one sample in a study of a mutant IDH1 vaccine in newly diagnosed glioma. Their target antigens are unknown. The repertoire was sequenced with immunoSEQ multiplex PCR; TCRdb's copy has only in-frame clones and lacks some. The data show about 68,000 clones, with around 82% seen just once and approximately 12% held by the top ten. The material was PBMCs, obtained from a glioma patient whose treatment included an IDH1 peptide vaccine. All receptors derive from a man aged 18 to 30 with glioma. The CDR3 runs from the conserved cysteine through the conserved F or W. A D gene is named only where the DNA matches it firmly. Clone size is stated in some rows and not others, as once, few, many or a class when expanded.

clone_size: .
j_call: TRBJ2-6
d_call: .
v_call: TRBV9
cdr3_nt: TGTGCCAGCAGCGTAGCCGGGGCCAACGTCCTGACTTTC
cdr3_aa: CASSVAGANVLTF

clone_size: .
j_call: TRBJ2-7
d_call: TRBD1
v_call: TRBV6-6
cdr3_nt: TGTGCCAGCAGTAAGGGACAGGCCACCTACGAGCAGTACTTC
cdr3_aa: CASSKGQATYEQYF

clone_size: .
j_call: TRBJ1-4
d_call: TRBD1
v_call: TRBV30
cdr3_nt: TGTGCCTGGAGGCTCCAGGGGGCTGAAAAACTGTTTTTT
cdr3_aa: CAWRLQGAEKLFF

clone_size: .
j_call: TRBJ2-6
d_call: TRBD2
v_call: TRBV5-5
cdr3_nt: TGTGCCAGCAGCTTGGAGCGGGGGGAGGCCAACGTCCTGACTTTC
cdr3_aa: CASSLERGEANVLTF

clone_size: .
j_call: TRBJ2-1
d_call: .
v_call: TRBV6-1
cdr3_nt: TGTGCCACCAGAGTGGGAGGCCTCCTCTTGGAGCAGTTCTTC
cdr3_aa: CATRVGGLLLEQFF

clone_size: .
j_call: TRBJ2-7
d_call: .
v_call: TRBV6-1
cdr3_nt: TGTGCCAGCAGTGAAGCGCAGGACGGCTCCTACGAGCAGTACTTC
cdr3_aa: CASSEAQDGSYEQYF

clone_size: .
j_call: TRBJ1-1
d_call: .
v_call: TRBV9
cdr3_nt: TGTGCCAGCAGCCCCCTCTCTGGAAACACTGAAGCTTTCTTT
cdr3_aa: CASSPLSGNTEAFF

clone_size: .
j_call: TRBJ1-2
d_call: .
v_call: TRBV6-5
cdr3_nt: TGTGCCAGCAGTTACGCTCACGACACACCGGGCTACACCTTC
cdr3_aa: CASSYAHDTPGYTF

clone_size: .
j_call: TRBJ2-7
d_call: TRBD2
v_call: TRBV29-1
cdr3_nt: TGCAGCGTTGAAGGAGAGGTCGGCGGGAGTACGGGTTGGAGCGACGAGCAGTACTTC
cdr3_aa: CSVEGEVGGSTGWSDEQYF

clone_size: .
j_call: TRBJ1-3
d_call: .
v_call: TRBV18
cdr3_nt: TGTGCCAGCTCACCTTCAACAGGATACTCTGGAAACACCATATATTTT
cdr3_aa: CASSPSTGYSGNTIYF

clone_size: .
j_call: TRBJ2-7
d_call: .
v_call: TRBV7-9
cdr3_nt: TGTGCCAGCAGCTCCGCGATGGGGGGCGAGCAGTACTTC
cdr3_aa: CASSSAMGGEQYF

clone_size: .
j_call: TRBJ2-3
d_call: TRBD2
v_call: TRBV7-9
cdr3_nt: TGTGCCAGCAGCTCCACTTCCCTAGCGGGAGGACGCACAGATACGCAGTATTTT
cdr3_aa: CASSSTSLAGGRTDTQYF

clone_size: .
j_call: TRBJ1-1
d_call: .
v_call: TRBV20-1
cdr3_nt: TGCAGTGCTAGAAGTCAAACCGAAGCTTTCTTT
cdr3_aa: CSARSQTEAFF

clone_size: .
j_call: TRBJ1-3
d_call: TRBD1
v_call: TRBV10-3
cdr3_nt: TGTGCCATCAGTGAGTTGGGACAGCTCCCCTCTGGAAACACCATATATTTT
cdr3_aa: CAISELGQLPSGNTIYF

clone_size: .
j_call: TRBJ1-6
d_call: .
v_call: TRBV25-1
cdr3_nt: TGTGCCAGCAGTGGACGGGGGGCCGCTAATTCACCCCTCCACTTT
cdr3_aa: CASSGRGAANSPLHF

clone_size: .
j_call: TRBJ1-1
d_call: .
v_call: TRBV7-2
cdr3_nt: TGTGCCAGCAGCCTTGAAAGAGGGAGAGGTGAAGCTTTCTTT
cdr3_aa: CASSLERGRGEAFF

clone_size: .
j_call: TRBJ2-7
d_call: .
v_call: TRBV28
cdr3_nt: TGTGCCAGCCTCTCCTCGGCAGCTTCAACCTACGAGCAGTACTTC
cdr3_aa: CASLSSAASTYEQYF

clone_size: .
j_call: TRBJ1-2
d_call: .
v_call: TRBV14
cdr3_nt: TGTGCCAGCAGCCAAGATGACCGGAATGGCTACACCTTC
cdr3_aa: CASSQDDRNGYTF

clone_size: .
j_call: TRBJ2-1
d_call: .
v_call: TRBV19
cdr3_nt: TGTGCCAGTAGTATAGTGTTCCGCGGCCGCGGCTATGAGCAGTTCTTC
cdr3_aa: CASSIVFRGRGYEQFF

clone_size: .
j_call: TRBJ2-7
d_call: .
v_call: TRBV18
cdr3_nt: TGTGCCAGCTCACCACGAGGTGTATTATCCTACGAGCAGTACTTC
cdr3_aa: CASSPRGVLSYEQYF

clone_size: .
j_call: TRBJ2-1
d_call: .
v_call: TRBV18
cdr3_nt: TGTGCCAGCATCCCTTCGGCAGGGGTTCTATATGAGCAGTTCTTC
cdr3_aa: CASIPSAGVLYEQFF

clone_size: .
j_call: TRBJ2-2
d_call: TRBD2
v_call: TRBV27
cdr3_nt: TGTGCCAGCAGTTTCGGGGCGGGAGTTACCGGGGAGCTGTTTTTT
cdr3_aa: CASSFGAGVTGELFF

clone_size: .
j_call: TRBJ1-4
d_call: TRBD1
v_call: TRBV6-6
cdr3_nt: TGTGCCAGCAGTTACCCCGCAGGGGGCTTGAGTGAAAAACTGTTTTTT
cdr3_aa: CASSYPAGGLSEKLFF

clone_size: once
j_call: TRBJ1-5
d_call: .
v_call: TRBV6-1
cdr3_nt: TGTGCCAGCAGTGAACTGCAGGGCGTGGGGCAGCCCCAGCATTTT
cdr3_aa: CASSELQGVGQPQHF

clone_size: .
j_call: TRBJ2-2
d_call: .
v_call: TRBV7-9
cdr3_nt: TGTGCCAGCAGCCTACCCCGGACAATCGGGGAGCTGTTTTTT
cdr3_aa: CASSLPRTIGELFF

clone_size: .
j_call: TRBJ2-7
d_call: TRBD1
v_call: TRBV4-3
cdr3_nt: TGCGCCAGCAGCCGCCTAATTGGGACAGGGGACGAGCAGTACTTC
cdr3_aa: CASSRLIGTGDEQYF

clone_size: once
j_call: TRBJ1-5
d_call: TRBD1
v_call: TRBV9
cdr3_nt: TGTGCCAGCAGCGTGGCCGGGACAGGGTATCAGCCCCAGCATTTT
cdr3_aa: CASSVAGTGYQPQHF

clone_size: .
j_call: TRBJ2-7
d_call: .
v_call: TRBV25-1
cdr3_nt: TGTGCCAGCAGTGGGGGTGGCGGATTCTCCTACGAGCAGTACTTC
cdr3_aa: CASSGGGGFSYEQYF